The next 31 T cell receptor beta chains were all read from a single sample in a study of T cells after yellow fever vaccination. TCRdb re-called the 5' RACE reads with MiXCR, one entry per CDR3 protein. In the table there are over 250,000 distinct CDR3 sequences, about 5.2% of which are singletons. Here the sequenced sample was CD4+ T cells sorted from PBMCs, taken on the day of the yellow fever booster vaccination. These receptor sequences come from a man aged 18 to 29 who received the YFV17D yellow fever vaccine.

This clonotype appeared a few times. J is TRBJ1-6 and V is TRBV6-5, with 7 bases lining up with TRBD1. CDR1 MNHEY and CDR2 SVGAGI come from the germline V gene. Unmatched junction bases numbered 9, after V lost 6 bases and J lost 13 bases. The CDR3 is 13 amino acids. The CDR3 reads CASSSDRVQPLHF. As DNA, the CDR3 is TGTGCCAGCAGCTCAGACAGGGTACAGCCCCTCCACTTT.

The table lists this clonotype with a few counts. V usage is TRBV6-2 or TRBV6-3 and J usage is TRBJ1-5; a possible D gene is TRBD1 (6 bases). The CDR3 has 15 residues. Trimming stripped 2 bases from V and 6 bases from J, with 14 bases between. Germline CDR1 and CDR2: MNHEY and SVGEGT. The DNA for the CDR3 is TGTGCCAGCAGTTACGACTGGGGGGGCCCTCAGCCCCAGCATTTT. The encoded protein is CASSYDWGGPQPQHF.

This clonotype occurred many times. The rearrangement joins TRBV6-5 to TRBJ1-1, with 9 bases that match TRBD1. With V trimmed by 5 bases and J by 3 bases, 13 bases remained unmatched. Germline values: CDR1 MNHEY, CDR2 SVGAGI. CDR3 length: 17 amino acids. The CDR3 DNA follows: TGTGCCAGCAGTGAGATGACAGGGGGTATGGGGTACACTGAAGCTTTCTTT. Its translation is CASSEMTGGMGYTEAFF.

The chain carries TRBV20-1 and TRBJ2-1, with 9 bases fitting TRBD1. The CDR3 has 12 residues. V lost 4 bases to trimming and J lost 10 bases; unmatched junction nucleotides: 5. Germline loops: CDR1 DFQATT, CDR2 SNEGSKA (reference sequence). The CDR3 DNA is TGCAGTGCTAAGGGGACAGGGAGAGAGCAGTTCTTC. It codes for CSAKGTGREQFF.

The rearrangement uses TRBV5-1 and TRBJ2-7; D not certain. The CDR3 runs 13 residues. The germline V gene has CDR1 SGHRS and CDR2 YFSETQ. V was shortened by 4 bases and J by 1 base, with 9 bases between the two germline ends. The CDR3 DNA reads TGCGCCAGCAGCCCCGGTCTGTCCTACGAGCAGTACGTC. The encoded protein is CASSPGLSYEQYV.

This clonotype was found a few times. As DNA, the CDR3 is TGTGCCAGCAGCCAGGTGGACACTGAAGCTTTCTTT. Protein: CASSQVDTEAFF. The chain carries TRBV3-1 and TRBJ1-1; D uncertain. The CDR3 is 12 residues long. Germline CDR1 and CDR2: LGHDT and YNNKEL (reference sequence). Deletions cut 3 bases from V and 3 bases from J, with 5 bases between.

This clonotype appeared a few times. The chain uses TRBV18 and TRBJ1-2, with D maybe TRBD1 (5 bases). The CDR3 runs to 15 residues. Germline V gives CDR1 KGHSH, CDR2 LQKENI. V dropped 2 bases and J dropped 8 bases, with 18 bases sitting between them. The CDR3 here is CASSPGLQGDGGYTF. The CDR3 nucleotides read TGTGCCAGCTCACCAGGCTTACAAGGGGATGGCGGCTACACCTTC.

Only a few counts were recorded for this clonotype. V and J are TRBV5-1 and TRBJ1-1; TRBD1 agrees at 7 bases. Germline V gives CDR1 SGHRS, CDR2 YFSETQ. The V segment lost 5 bases and the J segment 1 base; nucleotides outside the gene matches: 2. The CDR3 covers 13 residues. The CDR3 protein is CASRGGWNTEAFF. Here the CDR3 DNA reads TGCGCCAGCAGAGGGGGCTGGAACACTGAAGCTTTCTTT.

This clonotype has ten or more counts. The genes are TRBV5-1 and TRBJ2-2; D might be TRBD1 (5 bases). Trimming took off 2 bases at V and 3 bases at J, with 5 bases between the two ends. The V gene's germline CDR1 is SGHRS and CDR2 YFSETQ. The CDR3 consists of 13 residues. CDR3 loop: CASSFRDTGELFF. CDR3 bases: TGCGCCAGCAGCTTCAGGGACACCGGGGAGCTGTTTTTT.

This clonotype occurred a few times. The chain recombines TRBV6-5 with TRBJ1-1; D might be TRBD1 (5 bases). The CDR3 extends over 17 amino acids. Germline values: CDR1 MNHEY, CDR2 SVGAGI. Deletions cut 4 bases from V and 0 bases from J, with 18 bases between. CDR3 DNA sequence: TGTGCCAGCAGTTTCTCTATGAGGGGAGGCCTGAACACTGAAGCTTTCTTT. Its protein is CASSFSMRGGLNTEAFF.

This clonotype was seen ten or more times. The gene calls are TRBV5-1 and TRBJ2-3; D remains ambiguous. V was cut by 2 bases and J by 0 bases, with 7 bases left in between. In germline, CDR1 is SGHRS, CDR2 YFSETQ. The CDR3 consists of 14 residues. CDR3 nucleotides: TGCGCCAGCAGCTTCCTTAGCAGCACAGATACGCAGTATTTT. This gives the protein CASSFLSSTDTQYF.

V is TRBV7-2 and J is TRBJ2-5, with 7 bases matching TRBD2. The germline V gene has CDR1 SGHTA and CDR2 FQGNSA. This CDR3 has 15 amino acids. V shed 1 base and J 2 bases; nucleotides not matched to a gene: 4. In DNA form, the CDR3 reads TGTGCCAGCAGCTTAGATCAGGGAGGGCAAGAGACCCAGTACTTC. Amino acid sequence: CASSLDQGGQETQYF.

This clonotype was detected ten times or more. The rearrangement joins TRBV23-1 to TRBJ2-1, with a weak D call TRBD1 (7 bases). TRBV23-1 is reported as an ORF; its role is uncertain. CDR3 length: 18 amino acids. Trimming took off 0 bases at V and 5 bases at J, with 20 bases between the two ends. CDR3 nucleotide sequence: TGCGCCAGCAGTCAATCCCGGAGGGGGCAGGGGAGCAACAATGAGCAGTTCTTC. Encoded protein: CASSQSRRGQGSNNEQFF.

There are a few counts of this clonotype. The rearrangement uses TRBV19 and TRBJ2-1, with no clear D. V lost 3 bases and J 6 bases, leaving 18 bases between the germline ends. The CDR3 runs to 16 residues. CDR1 is LNHDA, CDR2 SQIVND, per germline (reference sequence). The CDR3 here is CASSIARLWASNEQFF. In DNA, the CDR3 is TGTGCCAGTAGTATCGCCCGCCTATGGGCCAGCAATGAGCAGTTCTTC.

This clonotype was seen a few times. The rearrangement links TRBV18 to TRBJ1-2, with no clear D. Germline CDR1 and CDR2: KGHSH and LQKENI. V dropped 0 bases and J dropped 8 bases, with 13 bases sitting between them. The CDR3 sequence is 14 residues long. The CDR3 spells CASSPPGLEGGYTF. The CDR3 nucleotides are TGTGCCAGCTCACCACCGGGCCTCGAGGGCGGCTACACCTTC.

This clonotype has a handful of counts. The rearrangement joins TRBV5-4 to TRBJ2-7; 7 bases agree with TRBD1. Germline V gene lookup returns CDR1 SGHNT and CDR2 YYREEE (reference sequence). Trimming took 4 bases from V and 2 from J; bases not matched to a gene: 12. CDR3 length equals 16 residues. Here the CDR3 reads CASSIGTASLTYEQYF. In DNA, the CDR3 is TGTGCCAGCAGCATAGGGACAGCGTCACTTACCTACGAGCAGTACTTC.

V is TRBV28 and J is TRBJ1-3; TRBD1 is a possible D gene (6 bases). V lost 7 bases to trimming and J lost 3 bases, with 13 bases between them. CDR3 length equals 14 residues. Germline lookup yields CDR1 MDHEN and CDR2 SYDVKM. This chain's CDR3 is CASTFGGLGNTIYF. DNA for the CDR3: TGTGCCAGCACTTTCGGGGGGCTTGGAAACACCATATATTTT.

This clonotype was recorded many times. V is TRBV7-2 and J is TRBJ2-1; a weak D match, TRBD2 (5 bases). The CDR3 runs to 15 residues. Germline V gene sequence: CDR1 SGHTA, CDR2 FQGNSA. V lost 1 base, J lost 5 bases, and 12 bases lay in between. CDR3: CASSLDPSPHNEQFF. As DNA, the CDR3 is TGTGCCAGCAGCTTAGATCCTAGCCCCCACAATGAGCAGTTCTTC. Together with reference TRBV7-2 and TRBJ2-1, the CDR3 gives the full variable domain: GAGVSQSPSNKVTEKGKDVELRCDPISGHTALYWYRQSLGQGLEFLIYFQGNSAPDKSGLPSDRFSAERTGGSVSTLTIQRTQQEDSAVYLCASSLDPSPHNEQFFGPGTRLTVL.

This clonotype was seen only a few times. The gene calls are TRBV12-3 or TRBV12-4 and TRBJ2-3; TRBD1 aligns across 8 bases. The CDR3 runs to 14 residues. The ends lost 4 bases at V and 5 bases at J; junction bases unmatched: 5. The CDR3 reads CASSSTTGVDTQYF. The CDR3 DNA sequence: TGTGCCAGCAGTTCCACGACAGGGGTAGATACGCAGTATTTT.

The chain carries TRBV4-1 and TRBJ2-2, with D possibly matching TRBD2 (5 bases). This CDR3 has 14 amino acids. In germline, CDR1 is MGHRA, CDR2 YSYEKL. The V end lost 2 bases, the J end lost 4 bases, and 8 bases lay between the germline ends. The CDR3 DNA sequence: TGCGCCAGCAGCCAACAGGACTTCACCGGGGAGCTGTTTTTT. This codes for CASSQQDFTGELFF.

This clonotype was found a few times. This rearrangement joins TRBV6-6 to TRBJ2-3; D uncertain. CDR3 size: 14 residues. CDR1 and CDR2 from the germline V gene are MNHNY and SVGAGI (reference sequence). V was pared by 2 bases and J by 4 bases, with 10 bases between. DNA for the CDR3: TGTGCCAGCAGTTACGATCCTTGGGCAGATACGCAGTATTTT. This translates into CASSYDPWADTQYF.

Only a few counts were recorded for this clonotype. The rearrangement uses TRBV6-2 or TRBV6-3 and TRBJ2-6; D gene unclear. Trimming removed 7 bases from V and 0 bases from J, with 4 bases in between. The CDR3 has 13 residues. The germline V gene encodes CDR1 MNHEY and CDR2 SVGEGT. The CDR3 loop reads CASNLSGANVLTF. The CDR3 coding sequence is TGTGCCAGCAATCTCTCTGGGGCCAACGTCCTGACTTTC.

This clonotype has a count of ten or more. The gene calls are TRBV11-2 and TRBJ1-3, with a weak D call TRBD1 (5 bases). The CDR3 spans 15 residues. V shed 5 bases and J shed 2 bases, with 13 bases lying between them. Germline assignment: CDR1 SGHAT and CDR2 FQNNGV. The CDR3 DNA sequence: TGTGCCAGCAGCAGGGCGGGGGAGGCTGGAAACACCATATATTTT. Protein sequence: CASSRAGEAGNTIYF.

The chain combines TRBV20-1 with TRBJ1-2; D is unresolved. Germline V gene sequence: CDR1 DFQATT, CDR2 SNEGSKA (reference sequence). There are 12 residues in the CDR3. Trimming pared 7 bases from V and 4 bases from J, leaving 13 bases between. CDR3 sequence: CSVPWAGYGYTF. In DNA, the CDR3 is TGCAGTGTCCCTTGGGCTGGCTATGGCTACACCTTC.

The chain carries TRBV29-1 and TRBJ2-7; 7 bases are a match to TRBD1. The CDR3 is 14 residues long. The V segment lost 4 bases and the J segment 5 bases; nucleotides outside the gene matches: 11. Germline V gene sequence: CDR1 SQVTM, CDR2 ANQGSEA. The CDR3 DNA is TGCAGCGTTGGACGGGACAGAGGAACCCACGAGCAGTACTTC. It codes for CSVGRDRGTHEQYF.

This clonotype showed up just a few times. The V call is TRBV30, the J call TRBJ2-7; 7 nucleotides agree with TRBD1. The V segment lost 0 bases and the J segment 0 bases; nucleotides outside the gene matches: 8. The CDR3 spans 16 residues. Germline CDR1 and CDR2: GTSNPN and SVGIG (reference sequence). The CDR3 protein is CAWSVLGQGDSYEQYF. CDR3 nucleotide sequence: TGTGCCTGGAGTGTACTTGGGCAGGGGGACTCCTACGAGCAGTACTTC.

At least ten counts were recorded for this clonotype. The gene calls are TRBV5-4 and TRBJ2-1; the match to TRBD2 covers 11 bases. V lost 4 bases, J lost 0 bases, and 3 bases stayed unmatched. The germline gives CDR1 SGHNT, CDR2 YYREEE (reference sequence). CDR3 size: 16 residues. CDR3: CASSIAGGSSYNEQFF. Written as DNA, the CDR3 is TGTGCCAGCAGCATAGCGGGGGGGAGCTCCTACAATGAGCAGTTCTTC. The full variable domain, completed using reference TRBV5-4 and TRBJ2-1, is ETGVTQSPTHLIKTRGQQVTLRCSSQSGHNTVSWYQQALGQGPQFIFQYYREEENGRGNFPPRFSGLQFPNYSSELNVNALELDDSALYLCASSIAGGSSYNEQFFGPGTRLTVL.

The V and J genes are TRBV12-3 or TRBV12-4 and TRBJ2-3; maybe TRBD1 (5 bases). Deletions cut 3 bases from V and 2 bases from J, with 6 bases between. There are 13 residues in the CDR3. This CDR3 is CASSLTVTDTQYF. In DNA, the CDR3 is TGTGCCAGCAGTTTGACAGTCACAGATACGCAGTATTTT.

In this sample, this clonotype turned up a few times. This sequence joins TRBV7-9 and TRBJ2-5, with D possibly being TRBD1 or TRBD2 (6 bases each). V lost 4 bases, J lost 5 bases, and 14 bases lay in between. This CDR3 has 14 amino acids. Germline CDR1 SEHNR, CDR2 FQNEAQ (reference sequence). The CDR3 spells CASSSGPGAETQYF. The CDR3 nucleotides are TGTGCCAGCAGCTCCGGTCCGGGGGCGGAGACCCAGTACTTC.

This clonotype was seen many times. The genes are TRBV7-9 and TRBJ2-7; no clear D. The CDR3 sequence is 13 residues long. V was pared by 6 bases and J by 2 bases, with 11 bases between. CDR1 and CDR2 from the germline V gene are SEHNR and FQNEAQ (reference sequence). CDR3 bases: TGTGCCAGCAGGACCGAGAGCGCCTACGAGCAGTACTTC. Protein product: CASRTESAYEQYF.

This clonotype appeared a few times. The V call is TRBV6-5, the J call TRBJ2-1; D is uncertain. V lost 0 bases and J 2 bases, leaving 11 bases between the germline ends. From germline, CDR1 is MNHEY and CDR2 SVGAGI. The CDR3 contains 16 residues. The CDR3 region has the DNA TGTGCCAGCAGTTACTCAAGGACGGTGGCCTACAATGAGCAGTTCTTC. Its translation is CASSYSRTVAYNEQFF.